A single sample is the source of the 2 T cell receptor beta chains below, sequenced in a study of response to subunit inactivated influenza vaccine. Each CDR3 protein gets one entry after TCRdb re-called the RT-PCR reads with MiXCR. The sample carries hundreds of thousands of distinct CDR3 sequences, 14% recorded once. The sequences come from PBMCs from blood, collected 14 days before vaccination. Receptors originate from a man aged 50 or older who received an inactivated influenza vaccine.

This clonotype was counted a few times. The V call is TRBV18, the J call TRBJ1-5; perhaps TRBD1 as D (5 bases). The CDR3 extends over 15 amino acids. Trimming left V 3 bases short and J 2 bases short, with 11 bases between. Germline V gene lookup returns CDR1 KGHSH and CDR2 LQKENI. CDR3 loop: CASSPGIGGNQPQHF. The CDR3 nucleotides read TGTGCCAGCTCACCTGGGATAGGGGGCAATCAGCCCCAGCATTTT.

This clonotype was counted ten times or more. The rearrangement uses TRBV14 and TRBJ1-6; D uncertain. The CDR3 is made up of 13 amino acids. The V end lost 5 bases, the J end lost 5 bases, and 7 bases lay between the germline ends. CDR1 is SGHDN and CDR2 is FVKESK in the germline V gene. CDR3 sequence reads: CASSAQHNSPLHF. The CDR3 coding sequence is TGTGCCAGCAGCGCCCAACATAATTCACCCCTCCACTTT.